The T cell receptor beta chain under discussion was sequenced for a study of blood T cell repertoires in COVID-19. Turning to the study itself: Sources were T cells, B-cell-depleted T cells, or PBMCs; the material itself was cDNA or gDNA.

Original analysis: Amplification of reference gene primers provided the estimated nucleated cell counts. Clones were read by immunoSEQ multiplex PCR, and TCRdb kept only the in-frame ones, dropping some. V and J calls and clone size come straight from that table; D and trimming were deduced from the DNA. The sample consists of about 50,000 clones, about 88% of them appearing once. Grouping used clinical history reported by participants in a survey and questionnaire. Donors in Cohort 3 counted as recovered after two negative PCRs, clearance, or symptom resolution. The clonotype comes from a woman aged 45-60 years who had recovered from COVID-19. The sample comprised PBMCs or T cells enriched from blood (not recorded which).

The CDR3: CASSLPGTGHYNEQFF. CDR3 coding DNA: TGTGCCAGCAGTTTACCTGGGACAGGGCACTACAATGAGCAGTTCTTC. J is TRBJ2-1 and V is TRBV7-2, with 9 nucleotides matching TRBD1. Germline-derived CDR1 and CDR2 are SGHTA and FQGNSA. The CDR3 is made up of 16 amino acids. V dropped 6 bases and J dropped 3; count of bases not matched to a gene: 9.